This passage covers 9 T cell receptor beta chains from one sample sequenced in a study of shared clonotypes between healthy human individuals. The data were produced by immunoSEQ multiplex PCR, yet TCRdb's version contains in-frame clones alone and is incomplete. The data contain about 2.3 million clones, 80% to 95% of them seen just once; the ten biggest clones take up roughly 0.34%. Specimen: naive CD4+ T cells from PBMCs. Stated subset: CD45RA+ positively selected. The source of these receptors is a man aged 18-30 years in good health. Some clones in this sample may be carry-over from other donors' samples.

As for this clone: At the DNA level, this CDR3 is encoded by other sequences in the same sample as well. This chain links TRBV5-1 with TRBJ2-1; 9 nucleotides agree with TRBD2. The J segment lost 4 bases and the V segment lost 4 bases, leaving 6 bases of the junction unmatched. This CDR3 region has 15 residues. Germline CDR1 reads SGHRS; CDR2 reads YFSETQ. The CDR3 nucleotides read TGCGCCAGCAGCCTCATAGCGGGAGCTTACAATGAGCAGTTCTTC. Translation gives CASSLIAGAYNEQFF.

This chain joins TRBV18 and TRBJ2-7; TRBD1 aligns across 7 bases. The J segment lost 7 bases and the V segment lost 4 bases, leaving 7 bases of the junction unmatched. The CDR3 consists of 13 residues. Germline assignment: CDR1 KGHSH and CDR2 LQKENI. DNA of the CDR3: TGTGCCAGCTCACTATCGGACAGGAAAGAGCAGTACTTC. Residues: CASSLSDRKEQYF.

CDR3 DNA: TGTGCCAGCAGGCAAATCTCTGGGGCCAACGTCCTGACTTTC. Amino acids: CASRQISGANVLTF. The chain combines TRBV27 with TRBJ2-6; D unresolved. Germline CDR1 and CDR2: MNHEY and SMNVEV (reference sequence). CDR3 length equals 14 residues. The V and J ends lost 6 bases and 0 bases respectively, with 6 bases between them.

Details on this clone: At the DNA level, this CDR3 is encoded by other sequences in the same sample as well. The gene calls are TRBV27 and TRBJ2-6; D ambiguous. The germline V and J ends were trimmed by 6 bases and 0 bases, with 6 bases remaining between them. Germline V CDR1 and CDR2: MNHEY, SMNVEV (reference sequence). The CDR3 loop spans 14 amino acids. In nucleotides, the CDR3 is TGTGCCAGCAGCCTCAGCTCTGGGGCCAACGTCCTGACTTTC. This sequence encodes CASSLSSGANVLTF.

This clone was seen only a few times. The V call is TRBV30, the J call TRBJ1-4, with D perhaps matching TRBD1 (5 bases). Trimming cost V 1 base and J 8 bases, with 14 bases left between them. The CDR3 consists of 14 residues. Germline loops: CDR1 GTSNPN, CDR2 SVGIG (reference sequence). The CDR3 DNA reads TGTGCCTGGAGTGGATGGGGGGATGGCGAAAAACTGTTTTTT. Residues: CAWSGWGDGEKLFF.

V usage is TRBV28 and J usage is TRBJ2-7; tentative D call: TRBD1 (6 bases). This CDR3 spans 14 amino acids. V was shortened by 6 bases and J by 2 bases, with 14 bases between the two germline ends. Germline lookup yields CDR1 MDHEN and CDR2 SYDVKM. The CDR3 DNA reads TGTGCCAGCAGGGAACAGGGTCTCCCCTACGAGCAGTACTTC. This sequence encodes CASREQGLPYEQYF.

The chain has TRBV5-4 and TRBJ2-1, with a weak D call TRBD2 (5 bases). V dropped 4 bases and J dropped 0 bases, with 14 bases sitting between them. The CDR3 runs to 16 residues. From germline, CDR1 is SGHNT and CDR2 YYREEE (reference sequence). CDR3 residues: CASSIRTGSSYNEQFF. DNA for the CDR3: TGTGCCAGCAGCATCCGGACTGGGAGCTCCTACAATGAGCAGTTCTTC.

This CDR3 reads CASSHPGQLLAGRTGELFF. The DNA of the CDR3 is TGCGCCAGCAGCCATCCGGGACAGTTGTTAGCGGGACGCACCGGGGAGCTGTTTTTT. The rearrangement uses TRBV4-1 and TRBJ2-2; D perhaps matches TRBD2 (8 bases). V was pared by 3 bases and J by 4 bases, with 24 bases between. CDR3 length: 19 amino acids. Germline lookup yields CDR1 MGHRA and CDR2 YSYEKL.

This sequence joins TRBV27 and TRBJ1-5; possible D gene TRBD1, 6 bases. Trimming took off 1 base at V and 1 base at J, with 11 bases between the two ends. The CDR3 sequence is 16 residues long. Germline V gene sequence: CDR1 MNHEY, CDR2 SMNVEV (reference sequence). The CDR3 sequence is CASSLWGQGSNQPQHF. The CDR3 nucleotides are TGTGCCAGCAGTTTATGGGGGCAAGGGAGCAATCAGCCCCAGCATTTT.